This paragraph reports one T cell receptor beta chain. Its antigen is not identified. Looked up from germline, CDR1 is SGHTA and CDR2 is FQGTGA. CDR3 length: 15 amino acids. V lost 3 bases, J lost 3 bases, and 14 bases lay in between. The entry originates in a study of T cell responses to AZD1222 COVID-19 vaccine. The wider study: Recipients boosted at about 4 weeks or about 12 weeks are pooled.

Points from the study as a whole: Just 5 to 7 AZD1222 recipients were seropositive at baseline. White British donors predominated, females outnumbered males, and clonal diversity was possibly underestimated.

The table came from immunoSEQ multiplex PCR; TCRdb's copy has only in-frame clones and leaves some out. The table lists 100,000 or so clones, 80% to 95% of them singletons. This chain uses TRBV7-3 with TRBJ2-5; no definite D call. The sample here was peripheral blood, taken on day 0 of AZD1222 vaccination. This receptor was obtained from an adult in good health. This CDR3 is CASSFSPGTEETQYF. The CDR3 nucleotides are TGTGCCAGCAGCTTTTCCCCCGGAACTGAAGAGACCCAGTACTTC.